The clone carrying this T cell receptor beta chain occurred a few times. Germline-derived CDR1 and CDR2 are SGHVS and FQNEAQ. The CDR3 spans 12 residues. Trimming took 2 bases from V and 6 from J, leaving 8 bases between them. Two consecutive negative NP/OP PCR tests, clearance, or resolved symptoms defined Cohort 3 recovery. This record comes from a study of blood T cell repertoires in COVID-19. Background on the study: Nucleic acid was either cDNA or gDNA, and it came from T cells, B-cell-depleted T cells, or PBMCs.

Generated by immunoSEQ multiplex PCR, the TCRdb table keeps only in-frame clones and is missing some. The sample yields 500,000 or so clones, 75% to 90% seen once. The source is a woman aged 18-30 years who had recovered from COVID-19. The chain employs TRBV7-8 and TRBJ2-7, with D perhaps matching TRBD1 (5 bases). Sequencing was performed on PBMCs or T cells enriched from blood (not recorded which). The CDR3 bases are TGTGCCAGCAGCTTATTAGGGGCCGAGCAGTACTTC. Protein product: CASSLLGAEQYF. Filled out from reference TRBV7-8 and TRBJ2-7, the complete variable domain reads GAGVSQSPRYKVAKRGQDVALRCDPISGHVSLFWYQQALGQGPEFLTYFQNEAQLDKSGLPSDRFFAERPEGSVSTLKIQRTQQEDSAVYLCASSLLGAEQYFGPGTRLTVT.